These T cell receptor beta chains were read from a single sample in a study of shared clonotypes between healthy human individuals. Only in-frame clones appear in the TCRdb table, and some are missing; sequencing was by immunoSEQ multiplex PCR. The sample records 1,400,000 or so clones, 97% to 99% being singletons. The sample was naive CD4+ T cells sorted from blood. All receptors come from a man aged 25-45 years in good health. The CDR3 runs from the conserved cysteine through the conserved F or W. A D gene is named only where the DNA matches it firmly. Clone size, where shown, is once, few, many, or a class for clones that have expanded.

J | size | V | D | CDR3 | DNA
TRBJ2-2 | . | TRBV19 | TRBD2 | CASSITSGTGELFF | TGTGCCAGTAGTATAACTAGCGGCACCGGGGAGCTGTTTTTT
TRBJ1-1 | . | TRBV5-1 | . | CASSLRTARLNTEAFF | TGCGCCAGCAGCCTTCGGACGGCCCGACTGAACACTGAAGCTTTCTTT
TRBJ2-1 | . | TRBV5-5 | TRBD2 | CASSPKLGAGLTYNEQFF | TGTGCCAGCAGCCCCAAACTTGGAGCGGGACTAACCTACAATGAGCAGTTCTTC
TRBJ2-7 | . | TRBV28 | . | CASSTTGTTRYF | TGTGCCAGCAGTACAACCGGGACCACTCGGTACTTC
TRBJ1-2 | . | TRBV15 | . | CATSRAAGRDGGYTF | TGTGCCACCAGCAGAGCGGCAGGGAGGGACGGTGGCTACACCTTC
TRBJ2-7 | . | TRBV6-6 | . | CASSYPPDIARDEQYF | TGTGCCAGCAGTTACCCCCCGGACATAGCAAGGGACGAGCAGTACTTC
TRBJ2-2 | . | TRBV2 | TRBD1 | CASSEYLRQGGTGELFF | TGTGCCAGCAGTGAATACTTGAGACAGGGGGGCACCGGGGAGCTGTTTTTT
TRBJ1-2 | . | TRBV7-9 | TRBD1 | CASSPPRGQTLGYTF | TGTGCCAGCAGCCCCCCTAGGGGACAGACCTTAGGCTACACCTTC
TRBJ2-1 | . | TRBV7-9 | TRBD1 | CASSDRVYNEQFF | TGTGCCAGCAGCGACAGGGTCTACAATGAGCAGTTCTTC
TRBJ2-7 | . | TRBV15 | . | CATSLLTRDGAYEQYF | TGTGCCACCAGCTTACTTACCCGGGACGGAGCCTACGAGCAGTACTTC
TRBJ2-7 | . | TRBV13 | TRBD2 | CASSLYLGGVVYEQYF | TGTGCCAGCAGCTTATATTTGGGAGGGGTGGTGTACGAGCAGTACTTC
TRBJ2-3 | . | TRBV2 | . | CASSLTTDTQYF | TGTGCCAGCAGCCTTACCACAGATACGCAGTATTTT
TRBJ2-7 | . | TRBV9 | . | CASSPMGRGEQYF | TGTGCCAGCAGTCCAATGGGACGAGGCGAGCAGTACTTC
TRBJ2-3 | . | TRBV25-1 | . | CASSESSFSPGVDTQYF | TGTGCCAGCAGTGAATCCTCTTTTAGCCCGGGAGTGGATACGCAGTATTTT
TRBJ2-1 | . | TRBV18 | TRBD1 | CASSPRIGQGAFDEQFF | TGTGCCAGCTCACCGAGAATCGGACAGGGGGCTTTCGATGAGCAGTTCTTC
TRBJ2-3 | . | TRBV30 | TRBD2 | CAWSASGSLVDTQYF | TGTGCCTGGAGTGCTAGCGGGAGTCTTGTAGATACGCAGTATTTT
TRBJ2-7 | . | TRBV15 | . | CATSKRDGYEQYF | TGTGCCACCAGCAAACGGGACGGCTACGAGCAGTACTTC
TRBJ1-1 | . | TRBV5-1 | TRBD1 | CASSRAGQNLRTTEAFF | TGCGCCAGCAGCAGGGCGGGACAGAATCTGAGGACCACTGAAGCTTTCTTT
TRBJ2-3 | . | TRBV29-1 | TRBD1 | CSVEGDSSTDTQYF | TGCAGCGTTGAAGGGGACAGTAGCACAGATACGCAGTATTTT
TRBJ2-5 | . | TRBV14 | TRBD2 | CASSNSGRARGETQYF | TGTGCCAGCAGCAATAGCGGGAGGGCTCGTGGAGAGACCCAGTACTTC
TRBJ1-3 | . | TRBV10-3 | . | CAISESPVTSFSGNTIYF | TGTGCCATCAGTGAGTCCCCGGTGACCAGCTTCTCTGGAAACACCATATATTTT
TRBJ2-1 | . | TRBV16 | TRBD2 | CASSQVLAGGNEQFF | TGTGCCAGCAGCCAAGTACTAGCGGGGGGCAATGAGCAGTTCTTC
TRBJ2-5 | . | TRBV18 | . | CASSQLTNRVGQETQYF | TGTGCCAGCTCGCAGCTCACTAACAGGGTGGGCCAAGAGACCCAGTACTTC
TRBJ2-7 | . | TRBV28 | TRBD2 | CAIRGSGSSEQYF | TGTGCCATAAGAGGTAGCGGGAGTTCCGAGCAGTACTTC
TRBJ2-7 | . | TRBV28 | . | CASSRRFNEQYF | TGTGCCAGCAGCCGACGGTTCAACGAGCAGTACTTC
TRBJ1-3 | once | TRBV11-2 | . | CASSLVVPGNTIYF | TGTGCCAGCAGCTTAGTAGTCCCTGGAAACACCATATATTTT
TRBJ2-2 | . | TRBV9 | . | CASSVTDRRNTGELFF | TGTGCCAGCAGCGTAACAGACAGGCGGAACACCGGGGAGCTGTTTTTT
TRBJ2-3 | . | TRBV18 | TRBD2 | CASSPLPRTSRSSTDTQYF | TGTGCCAGCTCACCCCTCCCCCGGACTAGCAGGTCTAGCACAGATACGCAGTATTTT
TRBJ1-1 | . | TRBV10-3 | . | CAISDTTNTEAFF | TGTGCCATCAGTGACACAACCAACACTGAAGCTTTCTTT
TRBJ2-1 | . | TRBV9 | . | CASSVAPIHDDEQFF | TGTGCCAGCAGCGTGGCCCCCATACACGATGATGAGCAGTTCTTC
TRBJ1-2 | . | TRBV7-8 | TRBD1 | CASSLVDRAQNYGYTF | TGTGCCAGCAGCTTAGTTGACAGGGCCCAGAACTATGGCTACACCTTC
TRBJ2-7 | . | TRBV25-1 | TRBD1 | CASSEGVRGPTYEQYF | TGTGCCAGCAGTGAAGGAGTGAGGGGGCCGACCTACGAGCAGTACTTC
TRBJ2-3 | . | TRBV2 | TRBD2 | CASSGLAGGQSSRTDTQYF | TGTGCCAGCAGTGGACTAGCGGGAGGCCAATCCTCCCGCACAGATACGCAGTATTTT
TRBJ2-7 | . | TRBV11-2 | TRBD2 | CASSSQVLAGGTTTYEQYF | TGTGCCAGCAGCTCGCAGGTTTTGGCGGGAGGGACCACTACCTACGAGCAGTACTTC
TRBJ2-7 | . | TRBV2 | TRBD1 | CASRMRTGLSYEQYF | TGTGCCAGCAGAATGCGGACAGGCCTATCCTACGAGCAGTACTTC
TRBJ2-3 | . | TRBV28 | TRBD2 | CASSFTSGRADTQYF | TGTGCCAGCAGTTTTACTAGCGGGAGGGCAGATACGCAGTATTTT
TRBJ2-3 | . | TRBV19 | . | CASSIEWEPADTQYF | TGTGCCAGTAGTATAGAGTGGGAGCCAGCAGATACGCAGTATTTT
TRBJ2-7 | . | TRBV7-2 | . | CASSARYEQYF | TGTGCCAGCAGCGCCCGCTACGAGCAGTACTTC
TRBJ2-5 | . | TRBV6-6 | TRBD2 | CASSYRVAGVGETQYF | TGTGCCAGCAGTTACCGGGTAGCGGGAGTGGGTGAGACCCAGTACTTC
TRBJ2-2 | . | TRBV6-6 | . | CASSPPGRPMTGELFF | TGTGCCAGCAGTCCCCCCGGCCGGCCGATGACCGGGGAGCTGTTTTTT
TRBJ2-3 | . | TRBV5-1 | TRBD2 | CASSLGGTRTDTQYF | TGCGCCAGCAGCCTGGGGGGGACCCGCACAGATACGCAGTATTTT
TRBJ2-2 | . | TRBV30 | TRBD2 | CAWNWGGTGELFF | TGTGCCTGGAACTGGGGAGGGACCGGGGAGCTGTTTTTT
TRBJ2-1 | . | TRBV12-5 | . | CASGRLYNEQFF | TGTGCTAGTGGACGGCTCTACAATGAGCAGTTCTTC
TRBJ2-1 | once | TRBV7-9 | . | CASSLVPSAYNEQFF | TGTGCCAGCAGCTTAGTACCTAGCGCCTACAATGAGCAGTTCTTC
TRBJ1-3 | . | TRBV28 | . | CASSLNGRGGNTIYF | TGTGCCAGCAGTTTAAATGGGAGGGGTGGAAACACCATATATTTT
TRBJ1-1 | . | TRBV6-1 | . | CASSEAAEAFF | TGTGCCAGCAGTGAAGCCGCTGAAGCTTTCTTT
TRBJ2-7 | . | TRBV28 | TRBD2 | CASSLNRRGAKGRETYEQYF | TGTGCCAGCAGTTTAAATAGGAGGGGAGCCAAAGGGAGGGAGACCTACGAGCAGTACTTC